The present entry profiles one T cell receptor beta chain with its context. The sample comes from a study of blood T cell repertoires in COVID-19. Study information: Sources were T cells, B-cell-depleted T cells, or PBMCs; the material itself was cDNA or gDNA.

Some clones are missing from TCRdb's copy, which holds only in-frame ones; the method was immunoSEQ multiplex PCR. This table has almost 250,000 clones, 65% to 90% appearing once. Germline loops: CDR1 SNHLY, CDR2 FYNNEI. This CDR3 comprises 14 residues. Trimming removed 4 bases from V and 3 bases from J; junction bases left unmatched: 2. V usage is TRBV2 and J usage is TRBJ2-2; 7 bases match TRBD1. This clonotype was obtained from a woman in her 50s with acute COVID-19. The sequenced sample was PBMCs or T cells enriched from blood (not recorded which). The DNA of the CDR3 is TGTGCCAGCAGTGGACAGGGAGACACCGGGGAGCTGTTTTTT. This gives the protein CASSGQGDTGELFF.